The 22 T cell receptor beta chains in this list originate from one sample, sequenced in a study of neurological immune-mediated disorders. TCRdb re-called the 5' RACE reads with MiXCR, one entry per CDR3 protein. The profile shows 120,000 or so distinct CDR3 sequences, about 3.4% of them singletons. Material for sequencing was PBMCs. The receptors were gathered from a woman under 40 with multiple sclerosis.

Comment on this clonotype: Given a much more abundant clone one base away, this may be a read error. The genes are TRBV7-2 and TRBJ1-5; tentatively, D is TRBD1 (5 bases). Per germline, CDR1 SGHTA and CDR2 FQGNSA. The CDR3 totals 13 residues. The CDR3 is CATNDGHNQHQHF. DNA of the CDR3: TGTGCCACTAACGACGGACACAATCAGCACCAGCATTTT.

This clonotype was recorded many times. The chain couples TRBV7-2 to TRBJ2-2; 8 bases line up with TRBD1. The length of the CDR3 is 15 residues. J was trimmed by 0 bases and V by 4 bases; bases with no gene match: 1. CDR1 and CDR2 from the germline V gene are SGHTA and FQGNSA. The CDR3 region is CASSSRGPNTGELFF. CDR3 DNA: TGTGCCAGCAGCTCCAGGGGGCCGAACACCGGGGAGCTGTTTTTT.

In this sample, this clonotype turned up many times. This sequence joins TRBV25-1 and TRBJ1-1, with D hard to call. Germline values: CDR1 MGHDK, CDR2 SYGVNS. V was pared by 1 base and J by 4 bases, with 13 bases between. The CDR3 spans 15 residues. The DNA for the CDR3 is TGTGCCAGCAGTGAATTTGAGGGCTGGGGCACTGAAGCTTTCTTT. It specifies CASSEFEGWGTEAFF.

This clonotype was seen many times. The V gene is TRBV7-7, the J gene TRBJ2-2; maybe TRBD1 (6 bases). The CDR3 loop spans 14 amino acids. The germline V gene has CDR1 SSHAT and CDR2 FNYEAQ (reference sequence). V shed 1 base and J shed 6 bases, with 9 bases lying between them. The CDR3 DNA reads as TGTGCCAGCAGCTTAGAAGGGGGTTCCGGGGAGCTGTTTTTT. The encoded protein is CASSLEGGSGELFF.

This clonotype has ten or more counts. V is TRBV3-1 and J is TRBJ1-1; D possibly corresponds to TRBD1 (5 bases). There are 13 residues in the CDR3. The V and J ends lost 4 bases and 2 bases respectively, with 8 bases between them. In germline, CDR1 is LGHDT, CDR2 YNNKEL (reference sequence). The CDR3 region is CASSPDINTEAFF. The CDR3 region has the DNA TGTGCCAGCAGCCCGGACATAAACACTGAAGCTTTCTTT.

This clonotype was observed many times. The chain joins TRBV7-2 to TRBJ2-2; 10 bases fit TRBD2. Germline CDR1 SGHTA, CDR2 FQGNSA. V was clipped by 1 base and J by 5 bases; unmatched bases: 7. The CDR3 sequence is 17 residues long. CDR3 in DNA: TGTGCCAGCAGCTTAGGGGCTAGCGGGAGCCCTACCGGGGAGCTGTTTTTT. This codes for CASSLGASGSPTGELFF.

The J gene is TRBJ1-1, the V gene TRBV20-1; the D gene is possibly TRBD1 (5 bases). Deletions cut 7 bases from V and 6 bases from J, with 12 bases between. The CDR3 totals 11 residues. Germline assignment: CDR1 DFQATT and CDR2 SNEGSKA (reference sequence). The CDR3 reads CSVVGTPEAFF. For the CDR3, the DNA is TGCAGTGTGGTGGGGACCCCTGAAGCTTTCTTT.

This clonotype has at least ten counts. The chain links TRBV2 to TRBJ1-3; 7 nucleotides line up with TRBD1. The CDR3 runs to 14 residues. In germline, CDR1 is SNHLY, CDR2 FYNNEI. In DNA, the CDR3 is TGTGCGCTGCATCGGGACAGCCCTGGAAACACCATATATTTT. Protein sequence: CALHRDSPGNTIYF.

The sample holds many counts of this clonotype. The J gene is TRBJ2-1, the V gene TRBV5-1; 11 nucleotides agree with TRBD2. After removal of 3 bases from V and 3 bases from J, the junction contained 2 bases not matched to a gene. Germline lookup yields CDR1 SGHRS and CDR2 YFSETQ. CDR3 length: 15 residues. The CDR3 nucleotides are TGCGCCAGCAGCTCTAGCGGGGGGTACTACAATGAGCAGTTCTTC. Translating gives CASSSSGGYYNEQFF.

The gene calls are TRBV7-9 and TRBJ2-5; TRBD2 matches 7 bases. CDR1 SEHNR and CDR2 FQNEAQ come from the germline V gene (reference sequence). The CDR3 is 15 residues long. J gave up 4 bases and V 4 bases, and 9 bases lay outside the gene matches. The CDR3 sequence is CASSSYFGLVETQYF. The CDR3 nucleotides are TGTGCCAGCAGCTCATACTTCGGACTAGTAGAGACCCAGTACTTC.

This clonotype has a count of ten or more. This chain uses TRBV12-3 or TRBV12-4 with TRBJ2-6, with D tentatively TRBD1 (6 bases). V lost 3 bases, J lost 0 bases, and 15 bases lay in between. The CDR3 is made up of 18 amino acids. The CDR3 region is CASSFWAGESSGANVLTF. The CDR3 DNA is TGTGCCAGCAGTTTTTGGGCAGGGGAAAGCTCTGGGGCCAACGTCCTGACTTTC.

This clonotype was counted at least ten times. This chain links TRBV20-1 with TRBJ1-5, with D possibly matching TRBD1 (5 bases). Germline loops: CDR1 DFQATT, CDR2 SNEGSKA (reference sequence). With 6 bases removed from V and 4 bases from J, the gap between germline ends came to 19 bases. The CDR3 spans 15 residues. The chain's CDR3 is CSAISQGPLNQPQHF. The CDR3 coding sequence is TGCAGTGCCATATCTCAGGGACCGCTAAATCAGCCCCAGCATTTT.

This clonotype was found many times. The CDR3 loop reads CSAPPGTDTQYF. CDR3 DNA sequence: TGCAGTGCTCCCCCAGGCACAGATACGCAGTATTTT. V is TRBV20-1 and J is TRBJ2-3, with D unclear. The CDR3 is made up of 12 amino acids. V was cut by 5 bases and J by 1 base, with 7 bases left in between. CDR1 DFQATT and CDR2 SNEGSKA come from the germline V gene (reference sequence).

This clonotype appeared many times. The chain combines TRBV6-6 with TRBJ1-6, with 8 bases that match TRBD1. V shed 2 bases and J 7 bases; nucleotides not matched to a gene: 16. Germline assignment: CDR1 MNHNY and CDR2 SVGAGI (reference sequence). CDR3 length: 19 residues. CDR3 sequence: CASSYPSSGTGKGNSPLHF. Written as DNA, the CDR3 is TGTGCCAGCAGTTACCCCTCGTCCGGGACAGGAAAGGGGAATTCACCCCTCCACTTT.

The chain employs TRBV7-2 and TRBJ2-1; 10 nucleotides line up with TRBD2. This CDR3 has 16 residues. The junction had 6 bases not matched to a gene; V was cut back by 5 bases and J by 2 bases. CDR1 is SGHTA and CDR2 is FQGNSA in the germline V gene. As DNA, the CDR3 is TGTGCCAGCAGCCGTCGGACTAGCGGAGCCTACAATGAGCAGTTCTTC. This codes for CASSRRTSGAYNEQFF.

This clonotype was recorded at least ten times. The rearrangement uses TRBV4-3 and TRBJ1-1; no clear D gene. The germline V gene encodes CDR1 LGHNA and CDR2 YSLEER. This CDR3 spans 16 amino acids. V gave up 0 bases and J gave up 4 bases, with 15 bases separating them. Here the CDR3 reads CASSQDSSPGGTEAFF. CDR3 nucleotide sequence: TGCGCCAGCAGCCAAGATTCGAGCCCAGGAGGCACTGAAGCTTTCTTT.

This clonotype was counted ten times or more. The chain links TRBV20-1 to TRBJ2-1; D possibly uses TRBD1 or TRBD2 (6 bases each). The V end was cut by 3 bases, the J end by 9 bases, with 12 bases between. This CDR3 region has 12 residues. Germline CDR1 DFQATT, CDR2 SNEGSKA (reference sequence). CDR3 amino acids: CSARLGGGEQFF. CDR3 DNA sequence: TGCAGTGCTAGGCTGGGGGGCGGTGAGCAGTTCTTC.

In this sample, this clonotype turned up many times. The genes are TRBV27 and TRBJ1-1; D is perhaps TRBD1 (6 bases). V was cut by 7 bases and J by 0 bases, with 15 bases left in between. Germline values: CDR1 MNHEY, CDR2 SMNVEV (reference sequence). The CDR3 contains 15 residues. The CDR3 loop reads CASTPGGAVNTEAFF. As DNA, the CDR3 is TGTGCCAGCACCCCGGGGGGCGCTGTGAACACTGAAGCTTTCTTT.

This clonotype was recorded at least ten times. The chain has TRBV5-1 and TRBJ1-1; possible D gene TRBD1, 6 bases. Germline CDR1 reads SGHRS; CDR2 reads YFSETQ. Trimming left V 4 bases short and J 8 bases short, with 12 bases between. The CDR3 spans 12 residues. The CDR3 region is CASSLSGTEAFF. In DNA form, the CDR3 reads TGCGCCAGCAGCCTTTCCGGGACAGAAGCTTTCTTT. The whole variable domain, filled in from reference TRBV5-1 and TRBJ1-1, reads KAGVTQTPRYLIKTRGQQVTLSCSPISGHRSVSWYQQTPGQGLQFLFEYFSETQRNKGNFPGRFSGRQFSNSRSEMNVSTLELGDSALYLCASSLSGTEAFFGQGTRLTVV.

This clonotype was observed many times. This chain links TRBV29-1 with TRBJ1-2; 7 positions match TRBD1. The CDR3 is 15 residues long. Per the germline V gene, CDR1 is SQVTM and CDR2 is ANQGSEA. V dropped 3 bases and J dropped 5; count of bases not matched to a gene: 12. The CDR3 is CSVDILDRRTYGYTF. The CDR3 nucleotides read TGCAGCGTTGATATATTGGACAGGCGAACTTATGGCTACACCTTC.

This clonotype appeared many times. This chain uses TRBV7-2 with TRBJ2-1; TRBD1 matches at 9 bases. The CDR3 covers 15 residues. Germline-derived CDR1 and CDR2 are SGHTA and FQGNSA. The J segment lost 5 bases and the V segment lost 2 bases, leaving 4 bases of the junction unmatched. The chain's CDR3 is CASSLRGQGNNEQFF. The CDR3 DNA follows: TGTGCCAGCAGCTTAAGGGGACAGGGAAACAATGAGCAGTTCTTC.

This clonotype was seen ten or more times. The genes are TRBV18 and TRBJ1-1; D remains ambiguous. The germline CDR1 and CDR2 sequences are KGHSH and LQKENI. There are 15 residues in the CDR3. Trimming removed 3 bases at V and 4 bases at J, with 15 bases between. CDR3 DNA: TGTGCCAGCTCACCTCAGGCCGGAGTGGGCACTGAAGCTTTCTTT. Protein product: CASSPQAGVGTEAFF. The variable domain in full, completed from reference TRBV18 and TRBJ1-1, reads NAGVMQNPRHLVRRRGQEARLRCSPMKGHSHVYWYRQLPEEGLKFMVYLQKENIIDESGMPKERFSAEFPKEGPSILRIQQVVRGDSAAYFCASSPQAGVGTEAFFGQGTRLTVV.